This T cell receptor beta chain was captured by sequencing in a study of T cell clones after liver transplantation. Across the whole study: Samples came from ITN030ST, which attempted immunosuppression withdrawal within 2 years of liver transplantation.

Data came from immunoSEQ multiplex PCR; TCRdb stores just in-frame clones and leaves some out. The repertoire holds 90,000 to 120,000 clones, with 82% as singletons. The specimen comprised CD4+ T cells from blood, sampled before liver transplant. This TCR came from a human donor who received a liver transplant.

CDR3 region: CASSSTGADREKLFF. The CDR3, as DNA: TGTGCCAGCAGCTCGACAGGGGCGGATAGGGAAAAACTGTTTTTT. The rearrangement uses TRBV7-8 and TRBJ1-4; 8 nucleotides agree with TRBD1. This CDR3 spans 15 amino acids. V shed 4 bases, J shed 8 bases, and the junction held 9 bases outside the gene matches. Germline V CDR1 and CDR2: SGHVS, FQNEAQ.